These 28 T cell receptor beta chains share one sample of origin, sequenced in a study of T-cell reconstitution after alpha-beta-depleted transplantation in children. Unique molecular identifiers were used in preparing the TCRbeta library. One entry per CDR3 protein results from TCRdb running MiXCR on the PCR reads. The data hold approximately 500,000 distinct CDR3 sequences, with 27% observed a single time. The sample here was PBMCs, taken before TCRalphabeta/CD19-depleted stem cell transplant. Every receptor here comes from a boy under three years old with Wiskott-Aldrich syndrome, due to receive a stem cell transplant.

The chain carries TRBV12-3 or TRBV12-4 and TRBJ2-7; a possible D gene is TRBD1 (5 bases). V lost 2 bases to trimming and J lost 7 bases, with 9 bases between them. The CDR3 is 12 amino acids. CDR3 nucleotides: TGTGCCAGCAGTTTAAACAGGCAAGAGCAGTACTTC. It encodes CASSLNRQEQYF.

This clonotype was recorded many times. The chain employs TRBV29-1 and TRBJ2-5, with no clear D. CDR3 size: 14 residues. CDR1 is SQVTM, CDR2 ANQGSEA, per germline. With 4 bases removed from V and 0 bases from J, the gap between germline ends came to 12 bases. The CDR3 sequence: CSVADSPYQETQYF. The CDR3 DNA reads as TGCAGCGTTGCGGATTCACCTTACCAAGAGACCCAGTACTTC.

This clonotype has just a few counts. The CDR3 sequence: CASSEPGLAKNIQYF. The CDR3 DNA is TGCGCCAGCAGTGAGCCAGGGCTAGCCAAAAACATTCAGTACTTC. V is TRBV10-2 and J is TRBJ2-4; weak D call: TRBD1 (5 bases). V lost 2 bases and J lost 0, with 8 bases in between. This CDR3 has 15 residues. Germline V gene lookup returns CDR1 WSHSY and CDR2 SAAADI.

This clonotype came up a few times. This chain links TRBV20-1 with TRBJ1-5, with unresolved D. The CDR3 runs to 13 residues. Trimming removed 4 bases at V and 1 base at J, with 8 bases between. In germline, CDR1 is DFQATT, CDR2 SNEGSKA (reference sequence). CDR3: CSAKPGSNQPQHF. As DNA, the CDR3 is TGCAGTGCTAAACCGGGGAGCAATCAGCCCCAGCATTTT.

The CDR3 reads CASSQAGFETQYF. The DNA for the CDR3 is TGTGCCAGCAGCCAAGCTGGGTTCGAGACCCAGTACTTC. This sequence joins TRBV4-2 and TRBJ2-5; D is unclear. Trimming took off 1 base at V and 5 bases at J, with 8 bases between the two ends. The CDR3 is 13 residues long. Germline V gives CDR1 LGHNA, CDR2 YNFKEQ.

The gene calls are TRBV7-8 and TRBJ2-5; 10 positions agree with TRBD1. The CDR3 is made up of 14 amino acids. Germline assignment: CDR1 SGHVS and CDR2 FQNEAQ. V trimming: 7 bases; J trimming: 6 bases; junction bases outside the gene matches: 8. CDR3 residues: CASTGTGARQTQYF. DNA of the CDR3: TGTGCCAGCACCGGGACAGGGGCTAGGCAGACCCAGTACTTC.

This clonotype was observed a handful of times. The J gene is TRBJ2-1, the V gene TRBV10-3; unclear D gene. There are 11 residues in the CDR3. CDR1 and CDR2 (germline): ENHRY, SYGVKD. Trimming pared 4 bases from V and 8 bases from J, leaving 6 bases between. As DNA, the CDR3 is TGTGCCATCAGTGCTTCGTATGAGCAGTTCTTC. Protein sequence: CAISASYEQFF.

This clonotype has only a few counts. V usage is TRBV5-1 and J usage is TRBJ2-1; 7 bases are a match to TRBD2. The ends lost 7 bases at V and 4 bases at J; junction bases unmatched: 11. The CDR3 length is 15 residues. Per germline, CDR1 SGHRS and CDR2 YFSETQ. The CDR3 is CASEAAGMGYNEQFF. CDR3 in DNA: TGCGCCAGCGAAGCAGCGGGGATGGGGTACAATGAGCAGTTCTTC. The variable domain in full, completed from reference TRBV5-1 and TRBJ2-1, reads KAGVTQTPRYLIKTRGQQVTLSCSPISGHRSVSWYQQTPGQGLQFLFEYFSETQRNKGNFPGRFSGRQFSNSRSEMNVSTLELGDSALYLCASEAAGMGYNEQFFGPGTRLTVL.

V is TRBV9 and J is TRBJ2-3; either TRBD1 or TRBD2 may fit D (6 bases each). The V gene lost 2 bases and the J gene lost 2 bases, with 18 bases spanning the gap. CDR1 is SGDLS, CDR2 YYNGEE, per germline. This CDR3 comprises 17 residues. In DNA form, the CDR3 reads TGTGCCAGCAGCGTGGACTACGGCAGGGGCCTCACAGATACGCAGTATTTT. Encoded protein: CASSVDYGRGLTDTQYF.

The V call is TRBV20-1, the J call TRBJ1-2, with D possibly being TRBD1 (6 bases). Per the germline V gene, CDR1 is DFQATT and CDR2 is SNEGSKA (reference sequence). Trimming took off 4 bases at V and 5 bases at J, with 20 bases between the two ends. This CDR3 comprises 15 residues. In nucleotides, the CDR3 is TGCAGTGCTATAGATTTTCCGGGGGGCTATTATGGCTACACCTTC. This encodes CSAIDFPGGYYGYTF.

The genes are TRBV30 and TRBJ2-5, with 8 bases matching TRBD1. The CDR3 is 14 residues long. Looked up from germline, CDR1 is GTSNPN and CDR2 is SVGIG (reference sequence). The V and J ends lost 0 bases and 4 bases, in that order; junction bases with no gene match: 4. The CDR3 nucleotides read TGTGCCTGGAGTGTACTAACAGGGGGAGAGACCCAGTACTTC. Amino acids: CAWSVLTGGETQYF.

The sample holds a few counts of this clonotype. The CDR3 DNA sequence: TGTGCCAGCAGCCTGAGTAGCGCAGATACGCAGTATTTT. Its translation is CASSLSSADTQYF. The V gene is TRBV12-3 or TRBV12-4, the J gene TRBJ2-3, with D perhaps TRBD2 (5 bases). This CDR3 comprises 13 residues. V lost 6 bases and J lost 4, with 11 bases in between.

The V and J genes are TRBV4-2 and TRBJ2-7; 8 bases match TRBD2. V lost 0 bases and J lost 9; bases outside the gene matches: 7. Germline assignment: CDR1 LGHNA and CDR2 YNFKEQ. This CDR3 contains 14 residues. CDR3 in amino acids: CASSQDKRERGQYF. CDR3 bases: TGTGCCAGCAGCCAAGATAAGCGGGAGAGGGGGCAGTACTTC.

This clonotype was counted only a few times. The rearrangement uses TRBV6-5 and TRBJ2-3, with 7 positions matching TRBD1. The length of the CDR3 is 17 residues. From germline, CDR1 is MNHEY and CDR2 SVGAGI. V gave up 0 bases and J gave up 1 base; unmatched junction bases: 7. CDR3 region: CASSYSTGLRGTDTQYF. CDR3 DNA: TGTGCCAGCAGTTACTCGACAGGGCTTCGAGGCACAGATACGCAGTATTTT.

This clonotype was detected only a few times. This chain joins TRBV7-9 and TRBJ1-4; D gene ambiguous. With 1 base removed from V and 8 bases from J, the gap between germline ends came to 5 bases. Per the germline V gene, CDR1 is SEHNR and CDR2 is FQNEAQ (reference sequence). The CDR3 covers 12 residues. CDR3 nucleotide sequence: TGTGCCAGCAGCTTAGGGCGGGAAAAACTGTTTTTT. Its translation is CASSLGREKLFF. Complete variable domain (other parts from reference TRBV7-9 and TRBJ1-4): DTGVSQNPRHKITKRGQNVTFRCDPISEHNRLYWYRQTLGQGPEFLTYFQNEAQLEKSRLLSDRFSAERPKGSFSTLEIQRTEQGDSAMYLCASSLGREKLFFGSGTQLSVL.

The rearrangement links TRBV7-2 to TRBJ2-2; D not certain. Looked up from germline, CDR1 is SGHTA and CDR2 is FQGNSA. This CDR3 comprises 14 residues. V shed 1 base and J shed 7 bases, with 10 bases lying between them. The CDR3 region is CASSLGWSSGELFF. The CDR3 DNA is TGTGCCAGCAGCTTAGGATGGAGTAGCGGGGAGCTGTTTTTT.

The chain combines TRBV5-1 with TRBJ2-2; 8 nucleotides match TRBD2. The germline V gene has CDR1 SGHRS and CDR2 YFSETQ. The CDR3 is 15 residues long. With V trimmed by 6 bases and J by 1 base, 5 bases remained unmatched. The CDR3, as DNA: TGCGCCAGCACGCCTAGCGGGCAGAACACCGGGGAGCTGTTTTTT. This gives the protein CASTPSGQNTGELFF.

The CDR3 here is CATSDDRYTTTDTQYF. The CDR3 region has the DNA TGTGCCACCAGTGATGACAGGTACACAACCACAGATACGCAGTATTTT. The chain combines TRBV24-1 with TRBJ2-3, with D tentatively TRBD1 (6 bases). Germline values: CDR1 KGHDR, CDR2 SFDVKD. The CDR3 length is 16 residues. With 3 bases removed from V and 2 bases from J, the gap between germline ends came to 14 bases.

The sample holds a few counts of this clonotype. The rearrangement links TRBV15 to TRBJ2-5, with TRBD1 identical over 8 bases. Germline-derived CDR1 and CDR2 are LNHNV and YYDKDF (reference sequence). The CDR3 is 16 residues long. The V gene end was trimmed by 0 bases and the J gene end by 5 bases; junction bases not matched to a gene: 8. Here the CDR3 DNA reads TGTGCCACCAGCAGAGAGGCGCAGGGGGCGGGGGAGACCCAGTACTTC. This translates into CATSREAQGAGETQYF.

CDR3 sequence reads: CASSQGLAGAVTGELFF. In DNA, the CDR3 is TGTGCCAGCAGCCAGGGACTAGCGGGAGCGGTCACCGGGGAGCTGTTTTTT. This chain joins TRBV3-1 and TRBJ2-2; 14 bases align to TRBD2. CDR1 is LGHDT, CDR2 YNNKEL, per germline (reference sequence). This CDR3 spans 17 amino acids. The trim removed 3 bases at V and 4 bases at J, leaving 4 bases unmatched. The variable domain in full, completed from reference TRBV3-1 and TRBJ2-2, reads DTAVSQTPKYLVTQMGNDKSIKCEQNLGHDTMYWYKQDSKKFLKIMFSYNNKELIINETVPNRFSPKSPDKAHLNLHINSLELGDSAVYFCASSQGLAGAVTGELFFGEGSRLTVL.

Note on this clonotype: Mismatch with germline at one junction end may stem from a read error. The V call is TRBV28, the J call TRBJ2-4; D gene ambiguous. The CDR3 is made up of 12 amino acids. The germline gives CDR1 MDHEN, CDR2 SYDVKM. CDR3 in DNA: TGTGCCAGCAGTTATACGAAAAACAGTCAGTACTTC. Its translation is CASSYTKNSQYF.

V is TRBV20-1 and J is TRBJ2-7; TRBD2 matches 8 bases. The CDR3 sequence is 15 residues long. After removal of 5 bases from V and 2 bases from J, the junction contained 11 bases not matched to a gene. CDR1 and CDR2 from the germline V gene are DFQATT and SNEGSKA (reference sequence). The CDR3 DNA reads as TGCAGTGCTGTCAAGATCGCGGGAGGACCCTACGAGCAGTACTTC. Translating it yields CSAVKIAGGPYEQYF.

This clonotype was counted a few times. The chain joins TRBV5-1 to TRBJ2-3; 13 nucleotides line up with TRBD2. The trim removed 2 bases at V and 3 bases at J, leaving 12 bases unmatched. Germline V gene data show CDR1 as SGHRS and CDR2 as YFSETQ. The CDR3 runs 19 residues. The CDR3 reads CASSFRTSGSVMETDTQYF. The CDR3 region has the DNA TGCGCCAGCAGCTTTCGGACTAGCGGGAGTGTGATGGAGACAGATACGCAGTATTTT.

The CDR3 is CASSPPGGNSYNEQFF. In nucleotides, the CDR3 is TGTGCCAGCTCGCCCCCTGGAGGCAACTCCTACAATGAGCAGTTCTTC. The chain links TRBV18 to TRBJ2-1; D might be TRBD2 (5 bases). V lost 6 bases to trimming and J lost 0 bases, with 15 bases between them. Germline V gives CDR1 KGHSH, CDR2 LQKENI. The CDR3 has 16 amino acids.

This clonotype was seen a handful of times. This chain links TRBV7-2 with TRBJ2-7; the D is unclear. The ends were cut back, 5 bases at V and 0 bases at J, with 8 bases in the middle. CDR3 length: 13 residues. Germline V gives CDR1 SGHTA, CDR2 FQGNSA. The CDR3 is CASSAYSSYEQYF. CDR3 nucleotides: TGTGCCAGCAGCGCTTACTCCTCCTACGAGCAGTACTTC.

The CDR3, as DNA: TGCAGTGCTAGGAGGGCAGAAGAGACCCAGTACTTC. Amino acids: CSARRAEETQYF. V and J are TRBV20-1 and TRBJ2-5, with D perhaps TRBD2 (5 bases). The CDR3 has 12 amino acids. Deletions cut 3 bases from V and 3 bases from J, with 8 bases between. CDR1 DFQATT and CDR2 SNEGSKA come from the germline V gene (reference sequence).

Only a few counts were recorded for this clonotype. The chain joins TRBV6-1 to TRBJ1-3; D call uncertain. Trimming took off 1 base at V and 1 base at J, with 11 bases between the two ends. The CDR3 is made up of 16 amino acids. CDR1 is MNHNS and CDR2 is SASEGT in the germline V gene. The CDR3 spells CASSEGALISGNTIYF. The DNA of the CDR3 is TGTGCCAGCAGTGAAGGAGCCCTCATATCTGGAAACACCATATATTTT.

This clonotype was seen a few times. The CDR3 DNA follows: TGTGCCACCAGCAGAGATTTGGCAGGGGGCGAAGATACGCAGTATTTT. It translates to CATSRDLAGGEDTQYF. The chain couples TRBV15 to TRBJ2-3, with 8 bases fitting TRBD1. This CDR3 region has 16 residues. V shed 0 bases, J shed 5 bases, and the junction held 7 bases outside the gene matches. Germline V gene sequence: CDR1 LNHNV, CDR2 YYDKDF (reference sequence).